These 20 T cell receptor beta chains originate from one sample sequenced in a study of CD8 T cells in Susac syndrome. Reverse transcription used 0.5 to 1 ug RNA and random hexamers. TCRdb analysed the immunoSEQ multiplex PCR reads with MiXCR anew, one entry per CDR3 protein. Among 40,000 to 55,000 distinct CDR3 sequences listed, 80% to 95% were seen once. Sequencing was performed on CD8+ T cells from PBMCs. The source of these receptors is a human donor in good health.

The chain couples TRBV7-9 to TRBJ1-2; D is uncertain. Germline CDR1 and CDR2: SEHNR and FQNEAQ (reference sequence). V was pared by 1 base and J by 4 bases, with 7 bases between. This CDR3 has 13 amino acids. CDR3 sequence: CASSLEGIYGYTF. The CDR3 nucleotides read TGTGCCAGCAGCTTAGAAGGGATCTATGGCTACACCTTC.

The J gene is TRBJ2-1, the V gene TRBV5-8; D uncertain. Trimming stripped 1 base from V and 7 bases from J, with 12 bases between. The CDR3 runs to 14 residues. Germline-derived CDR1 and CDR2 are SGHTS and YDEGEE. The CDR3 is CASSLLRYRNEQFF. The CDR3 DNA sequence: TGTGCCAGCAGCTTGCTACGTTACAGAAATGAGCAGTTCTTC. Combining the CDR3 with reference TRBV5-8 and TRBJ2-1 gives the whole variable domain EAGVTQSPTHLIKTRGQQATLRCSPISGHTSVYWYQQALGLGLQFLLWYDEGEERNRGNFPPRFSGRQFPNYSSELNVNALELEDSALYLCASSLLRYRNEQFFGPGTRLTVL.

The rearrangement joins TRBV25-1 to TRBJ2-2; perhaps TRBD2 as D (6 bases). V was clipped by 2 bases and J by 3 bases, with 7 bases between them. Looked up from germline, CDR1 is MGHDK and CDR2 is SYGVNS. The CDR3 totals 14 residues. CDR3 nucleotide sequence: TGTGCCAGCAGTGAAGGCGGGGACACCGGGGAGCTGTTTTTT. It encodes CASSEGGDTGELFF.

Points on this clonotype: One junction end disagrees with the germline gene, perhaps due to a read error. The chain joins TRBV15 to TRBJ2-5; tentatively, D is TRBD1 or TRBD2 (5 bases each). From germline, CDR1 is LNHNV and CDR2 YYDKDF (reference sequence). This CDR3 contains 14 residues. CDR3 amino acids: CATSRGDPREAQYF. In DNA form, the CDR3 reads TGTGCCACCAGCAGAGGGGACCCCCGAGAGGCCCAGTACTTC. The variable domain in full, with the rest retrieved from reference TRBV15 and TRBJ2-5, is DAMVIQNPRYQVTQFGKPVTLSCSQTLNHNVMYWYQQKSSQAPKLLFHYYDKDFNNEADTPDNFQSRRPNTSFCFLDIRSPGLGDTAMYLCATSRGDPREAQYFGPGTRLLVL.

The chain employs TRBV5-1 and TRBJ1-1; no firm D call. The V end lost 4 bases, the J end lost 1 base, and 11 bases lay between the germline ends. The CDR3 loop spans 14 amino acids. CDR1 SGHRS and CDR2 YFSETQ come from the germline V gene. In DNA form, the CDR3 reads TGCGCCAGCAGCGCGGGTCCAAAGAACACTGAAGCTTTCTTT. Translated: CASSAGPKNTEAFF.

The gene calls are TRBV5-1 and TRBJ2-7; D may be TRBD2 (5 bases). Germline V lookup: CDR1 SGHRS, CDR2 YFSETQ. V was cut by 0 bases and J by 3 bases, with 10 bases left in between. There are 14 residues in the CDR3. The CDR3 DNA reads TGCGCCAGCAGCTTGGATCCGGGGAACTACGAGCAGTACTTC. Protein sequence: CASSLDPGNYEQYF.

The V call is TRBV5-6, the J call TRBJ2-1; 7 nucleotides align to TRBD1. The ends lost 1 base at V and 6 bases at J; junction bases unmatched: 10. In germline, CDR1 is SGHDT, CDR2 YYEEEE. The CDR3 runs to 16 residues. This CDR3 reads CASSLTGALRGNEQFF. The DNA for the CDR3 is TGTGCCAGCAGCTTGACAGGGGCCCTACGAGGCAATGAGCAGTTCTTC.

This clonotype was picked up one time. The genes are TRBV4-1 and TRBJ1-1; TRBD1 might be the D (6 bases). Trimming shortened V by 1 base and J by 7 bases, and 16 bases separated the two germline ends. Looked up from germline, CDR1 is MGHRA and CDR2 is YSYEKL. The CDR3 sequence is 15 residues long. The CDR3 nucleotides read TGCGCCAGCAGCCAAGTTGTTCAGGGGTCATATGAAGCTTTCTTT. Amino acid sequence: CASSQVVQGSYEAFF.

The chain uses TRBV7-8 and TRBJ2-1; 7 positions agree with TRBD2. J lost 7 bases, V lost 2 bases, and 11 bases had no gene match. Germline-derived CDR1 and CDR2 are SGHVS and FQNEAQ. The CDR3 runs to 16 residues. The CDR3 region has the DNA TGTGCCAGCAGCTTACCCGGAGGGAGGGCCAAAAATGAGCAGTTCTTC. Protein sequence: CASSLPGGRAKNEQFF.

CDR3 amino acids: CASIGPGDTDTQYF. The CDR3 DNA is TGTGCCTCAATCGGCCCGGGGGACACAGATACGCAGTATTTT. The V gene is TRBV30, the J gene TRBJ2-3; weak D call: TRBD2 (6 bases). This CDR3 contains 14 residues. V lost 7 bases, J lost 2 bases, and 16 bases lay in between. Germline CDR1 reads GTSNPN; CDR2 reads SVGIG (reference sequence).

This clonotype was observed a single time. This sequence joins TRBV20-1 and TRBJ2-3, with D hard to call. The germline V gene has CDR1 DFQATT and CDR2 SNEGSKA (reference sequence). The CDR3 runs 13 residues. V was cut by 3 bases and J by 1 base, with 8 bases left in between. The DNA of the CDR3 is TGCAGTGCTAGCCCTCTCCGCACAGATACGCAGTATTTT. This encodes CSASPLRTDTQYF.

J is TRBJ2-1 and V is TRBV7-9; 7 bases match TRBD2. The CDR3 contains 14 residues. The trim removed 7 bases at V and 5 bases at J, leaving 8 bases unmatched. CDR1 SEHNR and CDR2 FQNEAQ come from the germline V gene (reference sequence). CDR3 region: CASTPGLPHNEQFF. In DNA, the CDR3 is TGTGCCAGCACACCGGGACTACCTCACAATGAGCAGTTCTTC.

The J gene is TRBJ1-1, the V gene TRBV6-5, with D perhaps matching TRBD1 (6 bases). The CDR3 totals 16 residues. Germline assignment: CDR1 MNHEY and CDR2 SVGAGI. V was pared by 0 bases and J by 6 bases, with 17 bases between. In nucleotides, the CDR3 is TGTGCCAGCAGTTACTCTTCTGTAGGGGGAGGCCCTGAAGCTTTCTTT. It translates to CASSYSSVGGGPEAFF.

In this sample, this clonotype turned up once. This chain connects TRBV7-9 to TRBJ2-1; 10 bases align to TRBD2. V lost 4 bases and J lost 2; bases outside the gene matches: 5. CDR3 length: 16 amino acids. Germline assignment: CDR1 SEHNR and CDR2 FQNEAQ (reference sequence). The CDR3 here is CASSSTGTSAYNEQFF. CDR3 bases: TGTGCCAGCAGCTCGACCGGGACTAGCGCCTACAATGAGCAGTTCTTC. Drawing the rest from reference TRBV7-9 and TRBJ2-1, the complete variable domain is DTGVSQNPRHKITKRGQNVTFRCDPISEHNRLYWYRQTLGQGPEFLTYFQNEAQLEKSRLLSDRFSAERPKGSFSTLEIQRTEQGDSAMYLCASSSTGTSAYNEQFFGPGTRLTVL.

The chain couples TRBV5-6 to TRBJ2-7, with a tentative D call TRBD2 (6 bases). Germline assignment: CDR1 SGHDT and CDR2 YYEEEE. This CDR3 comprises 12 residues. Trimming cost V 4 bases and J 3 bases, with 8 bases left between them. CDR3 coding DNA: TGTGCCAGCAGCGGGGGGTACTACGAGCAGTACTTC. It is translated as CASSGGYYEQYF.

V gene TRBV7-9 combines with J gene TRBJ2-7; 11 bases are shared with TRBD2. Germline trimming cut 5 bases from V and 2 bases from J; bases unmatched to any gene: 2. The CDR3 consists of 14 residues. In germline, CDR1 is SEHNR, CDR2 FQNEAQ (reference sequence). CDR3 loop: CASSAGLAAYEQYF. The CDR3 DNA is TGTGCCAGCAGCGCGGGACTAGCGGCCTACGAGCAGTACTTC.

The rearrangement links TRBV10-3 to TRBJ1-6; D not certain. The V end was cut by 0 bases, the J end by 8 bases, with 2 bases between. Germline lookup yields CDR1 ENHRY and CDR2 SYGVKD. CDR3 length: 12 amino acids. The CDR3 nucleotides read TGTGCCATCAGTGAGTCGGATTCACCCCTCCACTTT. It translates to CAISESDSPLHF.

The genes are TRBV3-1 and TRBJ2-1; 13 bases align to TRBD2. This CDR3 comprises 17 residues. The germline V gene has CDR1 LGHDT and CDR2 YNNKEL (reference sequence). J was trimmed by 3 bases and V by 4 bases; bases with no gene match: 6. DNA of the CDR3: TGTGCCAGCAGCCCACCGGGACTAGCGGGGAACTACAATGAGCAGTTCTTC. Translation gives CASSPPGLAGNYNEQFF.

This sequence joins TRBV11-2 and TRBJ2-5, with TRBD2 matching over 7 bases. CDR3 length: 14 residues. Germline CDR1 and CDR2: SGHAT and FQNNGV. The junction had 8 bases not matched to a gene; V was cut back by 5 bases and J by 5 bases. CDR3 residues: CASSPWGLMETQYF. CDR3 bases: TGTGCCAGCAGCCCCTGGGGACTAATGGAGACCCAGTACTTC.

The V call is TRBV5-6, the J call TRBJ2-1; D is perhaps TRBD2 (7 bases). Trimming pared 4 bases from V and 9 bases from J, leaving 32 bases between. The CDR3 runs 19 residues. Germline CDR1 reads SGHDT; CDR2 reads YYEEEE. The DNA for the CDR3 is TGTGCCAGCAGCCTGGGGGGTAGGGGTTCGGGGGGCGCCAGCGGTGAGCAGTTCTTC. Translation: CASSLGGRGSGGASGEQFF.